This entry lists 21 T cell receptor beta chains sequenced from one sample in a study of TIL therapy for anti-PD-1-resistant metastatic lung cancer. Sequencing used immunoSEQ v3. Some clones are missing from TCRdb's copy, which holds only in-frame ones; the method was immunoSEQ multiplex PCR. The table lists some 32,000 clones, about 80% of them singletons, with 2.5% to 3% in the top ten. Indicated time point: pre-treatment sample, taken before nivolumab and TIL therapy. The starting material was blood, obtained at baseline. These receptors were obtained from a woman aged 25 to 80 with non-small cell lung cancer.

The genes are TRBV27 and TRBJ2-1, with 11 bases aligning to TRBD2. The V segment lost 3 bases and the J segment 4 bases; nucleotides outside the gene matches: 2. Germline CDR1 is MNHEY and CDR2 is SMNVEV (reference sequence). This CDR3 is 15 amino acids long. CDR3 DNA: TGTGCCAGCAGTTTGGGACTAGCGGAGTACAATGAGCAGTTCTTC. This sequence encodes CASSLGLAEYNEQFF.

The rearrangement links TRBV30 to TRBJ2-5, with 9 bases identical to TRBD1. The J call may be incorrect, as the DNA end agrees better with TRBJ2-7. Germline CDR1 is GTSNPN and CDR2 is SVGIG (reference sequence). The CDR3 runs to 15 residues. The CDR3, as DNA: TGTGCCTGGAGCAAGGGACAGGGTCCCTCCTACGAGCAGTACTTC. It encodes CAWSKGQGPSYEQYF.

The CDR3 spells CSVGRAQETQYF. CDR3 in DNA: TGCAGCGTTGGCAGGGCCCAAGAGACCCAGTACTTC. The chain employs TRBV29-1 and TRBJ2-5; maybe TRBD1 (5 bases). Germline loops: CDR1 SQVTM, CDR2 ANQGSEA. The V end was cut by 4 bases, the J end by 1 base, with 7 bases between. The CDR3 runs to 12 residues.

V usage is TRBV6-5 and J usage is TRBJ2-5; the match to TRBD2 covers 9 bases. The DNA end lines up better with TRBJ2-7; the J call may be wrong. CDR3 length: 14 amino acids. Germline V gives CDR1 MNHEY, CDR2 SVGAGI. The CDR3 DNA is TGTGCCAGCAGGCGACTAGCGGACTCCTACGAGCAGTACTTC. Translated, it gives CASRRLADSYEQYF.

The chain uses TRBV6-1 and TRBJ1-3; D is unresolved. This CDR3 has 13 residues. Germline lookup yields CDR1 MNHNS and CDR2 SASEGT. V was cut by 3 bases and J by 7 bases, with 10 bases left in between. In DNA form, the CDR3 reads TGTGCCAGCAGTGACGGACTGGGGAACACCATATATTTT. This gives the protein CASSDGLGNTIYF.

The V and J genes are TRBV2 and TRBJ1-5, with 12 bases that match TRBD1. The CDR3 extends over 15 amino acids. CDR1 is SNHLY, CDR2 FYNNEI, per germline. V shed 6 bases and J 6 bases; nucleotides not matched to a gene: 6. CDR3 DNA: TGTGCCAGCAGGGTCGGGACAGGGGGCCTTCAGCCCCAGCATTTT. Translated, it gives CASRVGTGGLQPQHF.

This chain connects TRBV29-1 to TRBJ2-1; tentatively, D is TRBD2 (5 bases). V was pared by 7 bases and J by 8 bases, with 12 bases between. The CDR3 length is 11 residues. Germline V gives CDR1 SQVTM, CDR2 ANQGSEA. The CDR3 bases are TGCAGCGCCGCAATTAGCGATGAGCAGTTCTTC. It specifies CSAAISDEQFF.

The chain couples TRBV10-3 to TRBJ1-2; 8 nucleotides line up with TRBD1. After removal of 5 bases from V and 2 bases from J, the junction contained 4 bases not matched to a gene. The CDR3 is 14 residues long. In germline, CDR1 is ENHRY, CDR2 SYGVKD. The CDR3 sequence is CAISRQGPNYGYTF. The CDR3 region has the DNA TGTGCCATCAGTAGACAGGGGCCCAACTATGGCTACACCTTC.

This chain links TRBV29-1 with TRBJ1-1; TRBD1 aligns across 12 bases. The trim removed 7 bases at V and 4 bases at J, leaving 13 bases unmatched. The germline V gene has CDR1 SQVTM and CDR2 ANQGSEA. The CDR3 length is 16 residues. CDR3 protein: CSGGSGTGGGGTEAFF. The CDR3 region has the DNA TGCAGCGGTGGCTCCGGGACAGGGGGCGGAGGCACTGAAGCTTTCTTT.

Here the CDR3 reads CASSIASTGDEQYF. In DNA, the CDR3 is TGTGCCAGTAGTATAGCGTCAACAGGGGACGAGCAGTACTTC. V usage is TRBV19 and J usage is TRBJ2-7; the match to TRBD1 covers 7 bases. V lost 1 base to trimming and J lost 5 bases; unmatched junction nucleotides: 5. There are 14 residues in the CDR3. Germline assignment: CDR1 LNHDA and CDR2 SQIVND (reference sequence). The full variable domain, completed using reference TRBV19 and TRBJ2-7, is DGGITQSPKYLFRKEGQNVTLSCEQNLNHDAMYWYRQDPGQGLRLIYYSQIVNDFQKGDIAEGYSVSREKKESFPLTVTSAQKNPTAFYLCASSIASTGDEQYFGPGTRLTVT.

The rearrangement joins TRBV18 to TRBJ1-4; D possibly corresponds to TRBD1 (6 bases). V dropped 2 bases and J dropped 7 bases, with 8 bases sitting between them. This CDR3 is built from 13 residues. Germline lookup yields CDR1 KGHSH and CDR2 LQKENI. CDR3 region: CASSPGGAEKLFF. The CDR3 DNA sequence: TGTGCCAGCTCACCAGGGGGCGCTGAAAAACTGTTTTTT.

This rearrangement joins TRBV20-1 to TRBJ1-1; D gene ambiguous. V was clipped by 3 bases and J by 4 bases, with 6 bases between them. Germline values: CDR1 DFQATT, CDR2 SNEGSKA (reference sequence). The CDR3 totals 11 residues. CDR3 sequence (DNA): TGCAGTGCTAGTTGGGGCACTGAAGCTTTCTTT. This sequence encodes CSASWGTEAFF.

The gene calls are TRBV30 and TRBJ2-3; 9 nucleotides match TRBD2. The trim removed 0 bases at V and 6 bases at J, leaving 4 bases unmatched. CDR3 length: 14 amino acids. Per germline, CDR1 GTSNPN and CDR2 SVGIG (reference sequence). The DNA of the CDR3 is TGTGCCTGGAGTGTACTAAGCGGGAGGGATACGCAGTATTTT. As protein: CAWSVLSGRDTQYF.

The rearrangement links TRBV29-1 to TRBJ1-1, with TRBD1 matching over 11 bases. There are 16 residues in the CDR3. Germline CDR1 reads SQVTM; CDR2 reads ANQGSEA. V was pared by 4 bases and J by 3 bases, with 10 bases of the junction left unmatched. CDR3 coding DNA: TGCAGCGTTGGGAGGCCCCGGACAGGGGGCTACACTGAAGCTTTCTTT. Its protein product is CSVGRPRTGGYTEAFF.

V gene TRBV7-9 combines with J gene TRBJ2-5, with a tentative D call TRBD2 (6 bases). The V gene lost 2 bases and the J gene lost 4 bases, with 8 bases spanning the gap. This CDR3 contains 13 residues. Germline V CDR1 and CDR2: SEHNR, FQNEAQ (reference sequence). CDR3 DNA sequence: TGTGCCAGCAGCTTAAGCGGGTTAGAGACCCAGTACTTC. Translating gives CASSLSGLETQYF.

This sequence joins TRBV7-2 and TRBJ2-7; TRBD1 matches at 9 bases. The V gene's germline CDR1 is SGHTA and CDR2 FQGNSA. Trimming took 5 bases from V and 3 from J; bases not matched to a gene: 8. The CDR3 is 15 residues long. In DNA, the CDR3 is TGTGCCAGCAGCGGATGGGGGACAGGGAACTACGAGCAGTACTTC. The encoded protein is CASSGWGTGNYEQYF.

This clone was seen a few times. The CDR3: CASRRIGYGYTF. In DNA, the CDR3 is TGTGCCAGCAGACGGATTGGATATGGCTACACCTTC. The J gene is TRBJ1-2, the V gene TRBV27; D gene ambiguous. The CDR3 spans 12 residues. Germline V gene lookup returns CDR1 MNHEY and CDR2 SMNVEV (reference sequence). Trimming left V 6 bases short and J 5 bases short, with 10 bases between.

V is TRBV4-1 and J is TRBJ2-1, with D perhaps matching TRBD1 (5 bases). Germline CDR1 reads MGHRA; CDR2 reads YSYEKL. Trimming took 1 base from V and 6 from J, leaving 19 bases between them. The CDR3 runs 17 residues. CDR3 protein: CASSQVRGNRPRNEQFF. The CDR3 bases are TGCGCCAGCAGCCAAGTTAGGGGTAATAGGCCGCGCAATGAGCAGTTCTTC.

The CDR3 region is CASSSGTATEAFF. The CDR3 DNA follows: TGCGCCAGCAGCTCAGGGACGGCCACTGAAGCTTTCTTT. The chain has TRBV5-1 and TRBJ1-1; possible D gene TRBD1, 5 bases. The CDR3 runs to 13 residues. The V and J ends lost 3 bases and 4 bases respectively, with 10 bases between them. Germline loops: CDR1 SGHRS, CDR2 YFSETQ.

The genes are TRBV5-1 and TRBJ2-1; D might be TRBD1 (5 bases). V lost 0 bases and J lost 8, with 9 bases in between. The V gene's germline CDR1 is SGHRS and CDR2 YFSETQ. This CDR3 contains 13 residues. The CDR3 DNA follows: TGCGCCAGCAGCTTGGAGGGGTCCCATGAGCAGTTCTTC. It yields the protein CASSLEGSHEQFF.

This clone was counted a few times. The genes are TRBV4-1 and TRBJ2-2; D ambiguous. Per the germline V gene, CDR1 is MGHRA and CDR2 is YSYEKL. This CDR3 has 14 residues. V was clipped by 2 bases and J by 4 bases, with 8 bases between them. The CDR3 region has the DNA TGCGCCAGCAGCCAAACAACGGTCACCGGGGAGCTGTTTTTT. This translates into CASSQTTVTGELFF.